This is a list of T cell receptor beta chains from one sample in a study of regulatory T cells in long-lasting Graves disease. Via MiXCR, TCRdb re-called the multiplex PCR reads, giving one row per CDR3 protein. The table includes 550,000 to 650,000 distinct CDR3 sequences, about 16% detected once. This same sample was also taken into another study, of T cells in Graves' hyperthyroidism and ophthalmopathy.

Sequenced material: peripheral blood mononuclear cells (PBMCs), taken at new diagnosis, from a patient treated with antithyroid drugs. These receptors originate from a man between 18 and 35 years old with Graves disease. CDR3s include the opening cysteine and the closing phenylalanine or tryptophan. D genes are given only for firm matches. Size is stated for part of the rows, as once, few or many counts, or as a class when the clone is expanded.

J	V	size	D	CDR3	DNA
TRBJ2-1	TRBV5-1	many	-	CASSLGASARQYNEQFF	TGCGCCAGCAGCCTGGGGGCTAGCGCCCGACAATACAATGAGCAGTTCTTC
TRBJ2-5	TRBV28	many	-	CASSFQSGRQETQYF	TGTGCCAGCAGTTTTCAGAGCGGCCGCCAAGAGACCCAGTACTTC
TRBJ2-7	TRBV3-1	-	-	CASSQRGDSSYEQYF	TGTGCCAGCAGCCAACGGGGGGACAGCTCCTACGAGCAGTACTTC
TRBJ2-1	TRBV29-1	few	TRBD1	CSVEDRGQVTYNEQFF	TGCAGCGTTGAAGATCGGGGACAGGTAACCTACAATGAGCAGTTCTTC
TRBJ1-2	TRBV6-1	-	-	CASSTDEQGSRNYGYTF	TGTGCCAGCAGCACGGATGAGCAGGGGTCCCGAAACTATGGCTACACCTTC
TRBJ2-3	TRBV2	many	TRBD2	CASSDTSGSLTDTQYF	TGTGCCAGCAGTGACACTAGCGGGAGTTTGACAGATACGCAGTATTTT
TRBJ2-1	TRBV29-1	-	TRBD2	CSVDPAGYNEQFF	TGCAGCGTTGATCCAGCGGGGTACAATGAGCAGTTCTTC
TRBJ2-1	TRBV29-1	-	TRBD2	CSVERGTSGYNEQFF	TGCAGCGTTGAGCGCGGGACTAGCGGCTACAATGAGCAGTTCTTC
TRBJ1-2	TRBV28	many	TRBD1	CASSLADRDYGYTF	TGTGCCAGCAGTTTGGCCGACAGGGACTATGGCTACACCTTC
TRBJ1-1	TRBV5-1	-	-	CASSLARVAEAFF	TGCGCCAGCAGCTTGGCCAGGGTCGCTGAAGCTTTCTTT
TRBJ2-3	TRBV12-3/TRBV12-4	-	TRBD2	CASSGTSGTRRDTDTQYF	TGTGCCAGCAGTGGGACTAGCGGGACTAGGAGGGACACAGATACGCAGTATTTT
TRBJ1-5	TRBV2	-	TRBD1	CASSLGTDRAAYSNQPQHF	TGTGCCAGCAGCTTGGGGACGGACAGGGCTGCTTATAGCAATCAGCCCCAGCATTTT
TRBJ2-7	TRBV18	many	-	CASSTGLATFEQYF	TGTGCCAGCTCAACGGGACTCGCTACTTTCGAGCAGTACTTC
TRBJ2-7	TRBV30	few	TRBD2	CAWSVSLAGDEQYF	TGTGCCTGGAGTGTAAGCCTAGCGGGAGACGAGCAGTACTTC
TRBJ1-5	TRBV30	few	-	CAWTDGVSYQPQHF	TGTGCCTGGACCGACGGGGTCTCCTATCAGCCCCAGCATTTT
TRBJ2-2	TRBV6-1	-	-	CASLRFSGTVNPTGELFF	TGTGCCAGCCTTAGATTTAGCGGTACGGTAAACCCCACCGGGGAGCTGTTTTTT
TRBJ2-5	TRBV11-2	-	TRBD2	CASSSGGRTQYF	TGTGCCAGCAGCTCGGGGGGACGGACCCAGTACTTC
TRBJ2-2	TRBV19	many	-	CASSITGDTGELFF	TGTGCCAGTAGTATAACAGGAGACACCGGGGAGCTGTTTTTT
TRBJ2-7	TRBV6-5	many	TRBD1	CASSYSDRGAYEQYF	TGTGCCAGCAGTTACTCGGACAGGGGGGCCTACGAGCAGTACTTC
TRBJ2-5	TRBV30	many	TRBD2	CAWSPSGTLQETQYF	TGTGCCTGGAGTCCTAGCGGAACCCTTCAAGAGACCCAGTACTTC
TRBJ2-6	TRBV3-1	-	-	CASSQERVSGANVLTF	TGTGCCAGCAGCCAAGAACGAGTCTCCGGGGCCAACGTCCTGACTTTC
TRBJ2-1	TRBV27	few	-	CASISPTYNEQFF	TGTGCCAGCATTTCTCCAACCTACAATGAGCAGTTCTTC
TRBJ1-5	TRBV28	many	TRBD1	CASWDREDQPQHF	TGTGCCAGTTGGGACAGAGAGGATCAGCCCCAGCATTTT
TRBJ1-5	TRBV5-1	few	-	CASSLTVNQPQHF	TGCGCCAGCAGCTTAACGGTGAATCAGCCCCAGCATTTT
TRBJ2-6	TRBV28	few	-	CASSLPGGGANVLTF	TGTGCCAGCAGTTTGCCAGGGGGGGGGGCCAACGTCCTGACTTTC
TRBJ2-7	TRBV6-5	many	TRBD1	CASSYGGTESYEQYF	TGTGCCAGCAGTTATGGTGGGACAGAGTCCTACGAGCAGTACTTC
TRBJ2-3	TRBV5-1	few	-	CASSLSPGTDTQYF	TGCGCCAGCAGCTTGAGCCCCGGAACAGATACGCAGTATTTT
TRBJ1-2	TRBV12-3/TRBV12-4	many	-	CASSSRRGANYGYTF	TGTGCCAGCAGTTCCCGTCGGGGGGCTAACTATGGCTACACCTTC
TRBJ2-7	TRBV15	many	-	CATSRVLTAYEQYF	TGTGCCACCAGCAGAGTCCTGACAGCCTACGAGCAGTACTTC
TRBJ2-5	TRBV5-6	many	-	CASSLSGTGPQYF	TGTGCCAGCAGCTTGTCTGGGACGGGTCCCCAGTACTTC
TRBJ2-7	TRBV5-4	-	-	CASSLQGHYEQYF	TGTGCCAGCAGCTTACAAGGACACTACGAGCAGTACTTC
TRBJ2-2	TRBV28	many	-	CASSLRGNTGELFF	TGTGCCAGCAGTTTGAGAGGGAACACCGGGGAGCTGTTTTTT
TRBJ2-1	TRBV20-1	few	-	CSARASARNEQFF	TGCAGTGCTCGGGCTAGCGCGCGAAATGAGCAGTTCTTC
TRBJ2-5	TRBV30	few	-	CAWSVDKETQYF	TGTGCCTGGAGTGTGGACAAAGAGACCCAGTACTTC
TRBJ1-5	TRBV6-1	many	-	CASSASGGNQPQHF	TGTGCCAGCAGTGCGTCCGGGGGCAATCAGCCCCAGCATTTT
TRBJ1-2	TRBV4-2	-	TRBD1	CASEGAGYGYTF	TGTGCCAGCGAGGGGGCAGGCTATGGCTACACCTTC
TRBJ1-4	TRBV6-1	-	-	CASRETAHNEKLFF	TGTGCCAGCAGAGAGACAGCCCATAATGAAAAACTGTTTTTT
TRBJ2-1	TRBV5-1	many	TRBD2	CASSFGLAGGHNEQFF	TGCGCCAGCAGCTTCGGACTAGCGGGAGGGCACAATGAGCAGTTCTTC
TRBJ1-2	TRBV9	-	-	CASSVGPSQGGYGYTF	TGTGCCAGCAGCGTAGGTCCCTCTCAGGGCGGCTATGGCTACACCTTC
TRBJ2-1	TRBV19	-	TRBD2	CASVMTAGGKNEQFF	TGTGCCAGTGTTATGACAGCGGGAGGAAAAAATGAGCAGTTCTTC
TRBJ2-1	TRBV6-1	many	TRBD1	CASSQQGIGGEQFF	TGTGCCAGCAGTCAACAGGGGATTGGCGGTGAGCAGTTCTTC